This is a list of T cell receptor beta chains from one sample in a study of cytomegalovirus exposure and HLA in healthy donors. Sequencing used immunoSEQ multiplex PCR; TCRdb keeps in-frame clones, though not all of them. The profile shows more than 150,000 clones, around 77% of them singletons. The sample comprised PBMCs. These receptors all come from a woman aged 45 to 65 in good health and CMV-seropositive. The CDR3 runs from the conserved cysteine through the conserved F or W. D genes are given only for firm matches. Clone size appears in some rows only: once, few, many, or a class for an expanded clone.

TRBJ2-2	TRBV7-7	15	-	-	CASSLRHTNTGELFF	TGTGCTAGCAGCTTGAGACACACGAACACCGGGGAGCTGTTTTTT
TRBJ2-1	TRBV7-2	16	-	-	CASSLGFRLRDNEQFF	TGTGCCAGCAGCTTAGGCTTTCGTCTAAGAGACAATGAGCAGTTCTTC
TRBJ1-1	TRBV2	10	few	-	CASRYSEAFF	TGTGCCAGCCGATACAGTGAAGCTTTCTTT
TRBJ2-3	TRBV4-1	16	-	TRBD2	CASSQASGGSTDTQYF	TGCGCCAGCAGCCAAGCTAGCGGGGGTAGCACAGATACGCAGTATTTT
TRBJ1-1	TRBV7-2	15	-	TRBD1	CASSPHRGKNTEAFF	TGTGCCAGCAGCCCCCACAGGGGAAAGAACACTGAAGCTTTCTTT
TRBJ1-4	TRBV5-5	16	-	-	CASSPGSGFGNEKLFF	TGTGCCAGCAGCCCGGGCTCAGGGTTCGGTAATGAAAAACTGTTTTTT
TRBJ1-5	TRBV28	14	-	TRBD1	CASRTQGDGQPQHF	TGTGCCAGCAGGACCCAGGGGGATGGGCAGCCCCAGCATTTT
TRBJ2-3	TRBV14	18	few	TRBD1	CASSQDRGQGKISDTQYF	TGTGCCAGCAGCCAAGATAGAGGACAGGGAAAAATTTCAGATACGCAGTATTTT
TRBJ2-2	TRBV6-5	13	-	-	CASENRDGGELFF	TGTGCCAGCGAAAACAGGGATGGCGGGGAGCTGTTTTTT
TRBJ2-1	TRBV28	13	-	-	CASSLQGGNEQFF	TGTGCCAGCAGTTTACAAGGAGGGAATGAGCAGTTCTTC
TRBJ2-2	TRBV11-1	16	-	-	CASSLVRVMNTGELFF	TGTGCCAGCAGCTTAGTACGGGTTATGAACACCGGGGAGCTGTTTTTT
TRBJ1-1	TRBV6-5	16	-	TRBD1	CASSYSNRGRMTEAFF	TGTGCCAGCAGTTACTCGAACAGGGGGCGCATGACTGAAGCTTTCTTT
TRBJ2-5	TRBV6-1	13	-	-	CASRMGLGETQYF	TGTGCCAGCAGGATGGGGCTTGGAGAGACCCAGTACTTC